Presented here are 25 T cell receptor beta chains from one specimen sequenced in a study of T cell clonality in common variable immunodeficiency. Notes on the study in general: Common variable immunodeficiency TCR beta sequences reportedly had fewer deletions and N-nucleotide insertions.

Their recognized antigens are unknown. TCRdb's table, derived via immunoSEQ multiplex PCR, lists solely in-frame clones and lacks some. The sample counts some 11,000 clones, none seen once; the ten largest own 7.1%. Material: peripheral blood mononuclear cells. The receptors were sampled from a human donor with common variable immunodeficiency.

This clone was seen a handful of times. With the read ending 3 residues before the CDR3 end, the germline J gene is used to fill in that end. The chain couples TRBV6-8 to TRBJ2-7; 8 bases fit TRBD1. The J segment lost 1 base and the V segment lost 6 bases, leaving 8 bases of the junction unmatched. This CDR3 is 15 amino acids long. Germline lookup yields CDR1 MNHGY and CDR2 SAAAGT. The CDR3 reads CASSLGQAISYEQYF. CDR3 DNA (partial): TGTGCCAGCAGCTTGGGACAGGCTATATCCTACGAG.

In this sample, this clone turned up a few times. The missing CDR3 end, 3 residues past where the read stops, is filled in from the germline J gene. The chain carries TRBV18 and TRBJ1-2; perhaps TRBD1 as D (5 bases). V was clipped by 2 bases and J by 0 bases, with 16 bases between them. Germline V gives CDR1 KGHSH, CDR2 LQKENI. The CDR3 totals 17 residues. The sequenced CDR3 bases are TGTGCCAGCTCACCAGCCACAGGAAAGGGGACTAACTATGGC. As protein: CASSPATGKGTNYG. The entire CDR3 protein is CASSPATGKGTNYGYTF.

This clone was detected a few times. The CDR3 goes on 3 residues after the read ends, and that part is filled in from the germline J gene. The chain employs TRBV7-2 and TRBJ2-3; unclear D gene. The V gene's germline CDR1 is SGHTA and CDR2 FQGNSA. The length of the CDR3 is 11 residues. The V and J ends lost 3 bases and 5 bases respectively, with 3 bases between them. The CDR3 region is CASSFLDTQYF. Incomplete CDR3 DNA: TGTGCCAGCAGCTTTCTAGATACG.

Details on this clone: The CDR3 end falls 3 residues outside the read, so it is completed with the germline J gene. The V gene is TRBV19, the J gene TRBJ2-3; the D is unclear. Trimming left V 3 bases short and J 2 bases short, with 15 bases between. Germline V gene lookup returns CDR1 LNHDA and CDR2 SQIVND (reference sequence). This CDR3 comprises 16 residues. The CDR3 is CASSIGPRMLTDTQYF. CDR3 DNA (partial): TGTGCCAGTAGTATCGGCCCTAGAATGCTCACAGATACG.

This clone was found many times. The DNA ends 3 residues before the CDR3 does, and the rest of the CDR3 is filled in from the germline J gene. V usage is TRBV7-2 and J usage is TRBJ1-2; weak D call: TRBD1 (5 bases). Germline CDR1 is SGHTA and CDR2 is FQGNSA. This CDR3 has 13 amino acids. Trimming shortened V by 4 bases and J by 5 bases, and 11 bases separated the two germline ends. CDR3 residues: CASSSRQPYGYTF. The covered CDR3 bases are TGTGCCAGCAGCTCCCGACAGCCTTATGGC.

On this clone itself: Sequencing ends 3 residues short of the CDR3 end; the germline J gene provides the rest. V and J are TRBV11-2 and TRBJ1-2; TRBD1 agrees at 7 bases. This CDR3 comprises 13 residues. V shed 3 bases, J shed 7 bases, and the junction held 5 bases outside the gene matches. Germline V gives CDR1 SGHAT, CDR2 FQNNGV. Here the CDR3 reads CASSLDRLAGYTF. The sequenced part of the CDR3 DNA is TGTGCCAGCAGCTTGGACAGGTTGGCTGGC. The full variable domain, with the rest looked up from reference TRBV11-2 and TRBJ1-2, is EAGVAQSPRYKIIEKRQSVAFWCNPISGHATLYWYQQILGQGPKLLIQFQNNGVVDDSQLPKDRFSAERLKGVDSTLKIQPAKLEDSAVYLCASSLDRLAGYTFGSGTRLTVV.

This clone was detected a few times. The read ends 3 residues before the CDR3 terminus; that terminus is restored from the germline J gene. The J gene is TRBJ1-4, the V gene TRBV2, with 8 bases lining up with TRBD1. This CDR3 is built from 12 residues. The junction had 7 bases not matched to a gene; V was cut back by 11 bases and J by 8 bases. CDR1 and CDR2 (germline): SNHLY, FYNNEI. CDR3: CADRGRDEKLFF. The DNA read from the CDR3 is TGTGCCGACAGGGGTAGGGACGAAAAA.

By sample share, this clone is medium-sized. From the germline J gene comes the end of the CDR3, since the read stops 3 residues before it. The rearrangement uses TRBV4-2 and TRBJ2-1; 15 positions match TRBD2. The trim removed 1 base at V and 8 bases at J, leaving 6 bases unmatched. CDR1 and CDR2 from the germline V gene are LGHNA and YNFKEQ. The CDR3 has 17 residues. The sequenced part of the CDR3 DNA is TGTGCCAGCAGCCAAGGGACTAGCGGGGGGGCCACCCATGAG. It yields the protein CASSQGTSGGATHE. The CDR3 as a whole reads CASSQGTSGGATHEQFF.

This clone has a handful of counts. The read ends 3 residues early relative to the CDR3; the germline J gene fills the gap. The chain is built from TRBV18 and TRBJ2-7, with TRBD1 as a possible D gene (6 bases). The CDR3 consists of 14 residues. Trimming left V 1 base short and J 1 base short, with 8 bases between. Germline V CDR1 and CDR2: KGHSH, LQKENI. This CDR3 is CASSPRGGSYEQYF. The sequenced CDR3 bases are TGTGCCAGCTCACCACGAGGGGGATCCTACGAG.

This clone was counted many times. From the germline J gene comes the end of the CDR3, since the read stops 3 residues before it. The chain combines TRBV29-1 with TRBJ2-7; TRBD1 agrees at 7 bases. CDR1 is SQVTM, CDR2 ANQGSEA, per germline. Losses at the gene ends were 6 bases for V and 0 bases for J; bases not matched to a gene: 2. The CDR3 runs 12 residues. CDR3 DNA (partial): TGCAGCGTACAGGGGAGCTCCTACGAG. Translation: CSVQGSSYE. Given in full, the CDR3 is CSVQGSSYEQYF.

This clone was found a few times. Coverage ceases 3 residues before the CDR3 finishes, and the germline J gene fills in the end. The gene calls are TRBV18 and TRBJ1-2; D remains unclear. Trimming stripped 4 bases from V and 3 bases from J, with 6 bases between. This CDR3 has 12 residues. Germline V CDR1 and CDR2: KGHSH, LQKENI. CDR3 bases read: TGTGCCAGCTCACGGGCAGACTATGGC. This encodes CASSRADYG. The entire CDR3 sequence reads CASSRADYGYTF.

In its sample, this clone was seen a few times. The missing CDR3 end, 3 residues past where the read stops, is filled in from the germline J gene. The rearrangement uses TRBV2 and TRBJ1-2; no definite D call. The CDR3 has 14 residues. In germline, CDR1 is SNHLY, CDR2 FYNNEI. V was clipped by 10 bases and J by 2 bases, with 17 bases between them. CDR3 protein: CAIILVLSNYGYTF. The sequenced CDR3 bases are TGTGCCATCATCTTAGTACTCTCAAACTATGGC.

Turning to this clone: The read ends 3 residues before the CDR3 terminus; that terminus is restored from the germline J gene. The chain joins TRBV19 to TRBJ1-5; D possibly corresponds to TRBD1 (5 bases). V shed 6 bases and J shed 6 bases, with 15 bases lying between them. The CDR3 covers 14 residues. Germline values: CDR1 LNHDA, CDR2 SQIVND (reference sequence). The CDR3 reads CASSSPGSVQPQHF. CDR3 DNA (partial): TGTGCCAGTAGCTCGCCAGGGTCGGTTCAGCCC.

This clone is categorized as medium-sized. The read halts 3 residues ahead of the CDR3 end, with the missing end drawn from the germline J gene. This sequence joins TRBV5-1 and TRBJ2-7; D is uncertain. The CDR3 runs 16 residues. Trimming removed 1 base at V and 0 bases at J, with 14 bases between. The germline gives CDR1 SGHRS, CDR2 YFSETQ. The CDR3 sequence: CASSLYRNSFSYEQYF. The sequenced part of the CDR3 DNA is TGCGCCAGCAGCTTGTATCGGAACAGTTTCTCCTACGAG.

This clone was picked up a small number of times. The read terminates 3 residues before the CDR3 end, so the remaining end is supplied by the germline J gene. The chain couples TRBV20-1 to TRBJ2-1; TRBD1 matches at 11 bases. There are 14 residues in the CDR3. Per germline, CDR1 DFQATT and CDR2 SNEGSKA (reference sequence). The junction had 9 bases not matched to a gene; V was cut back by 6 bases and J by 8 bases. The covered CDR3 bases are TGCAGTGCGGGAGGGGGACAGGGGGGGGATGAG. Its protein is CSAGGGQGGDE. The CDR3 as a whole reads CSAGGGQGGDEQFF.

CDR3 bases read: TGTGCCTGGAGGGATGGGGGCAAGGTTTTGGCCAAAAACATT. Translating gives CAWRDGGKVLAKNI. The CDR3 reads in full as CAWRDGGKVLAKNIQYF. The chain links TRBV30 to TRBJ2-4; D possibly corresponds to TRBD1 (6 bases). The CDR3 end falls 3 residues outside the read, so it is completed with the germline J gene. CDR1 is GTSNPN, CDR2 SVGIG, per germline (reference sequence). This CDR3 is built from 17 residues. V lost 3 bases, J lost 1 base, and 19 bases lay in between.

The sample holds a few counts of this clone. Read data end 3 residues before the CDR3 end; the end is taken from the germline J gene. This chain links TRBV5-6 with TRBJ2-1; D might be TRBD2 (5 bases). The CDR3 extends over 14 amino acids. V gave up 0 bases and J gave up 4 bases, with 8 bases separating them. Germline V gene sequence: CDR1 SGHDT, CDR2 YYEEEE. Incomplete CDR3 DNA: TGTGCCAGCAGCTTGGTAGCGCCGTACAATGAG. Translated: CASSLVAPYNE. The CDR3, in full, reads CASSLVAPYNEQFF.

The sample holds a few counts of this clone. The CDR3 end lies 3 residues beyond the end of the read and is filled in from the germline J gene. This rearrangement joins TRBV18 to TRBJ2-5; the match to TRBD1 covers 7 bases. V gave up 1 base and J gave up 4 bases; unmatched junction bases: 6. The CDR3 has 15 amino acids. Germline lookup yields CDR1 KGHSH and CDR2 LQKENI. Incomplete CDR3 DNA: TGTGCCAGCTCACCACAAGGGGGCAGCGGAGAGACC. It yields the protein CASSPQGGSGET. The entire CDR3 protein is CASSPQGGSGETQYF.

In its sample, this clone was seen a few times. Read coverage stops 3 residues before the CDR3 terminus; the germline J gene supplies the remainder. The chain has TRBV5-6 and TRBJ1-2; 8 bases are shared with TRBD1. The germline V gene has CDR1 SGHDT and CDR2 YYEEEE. This CDR3 contains 15 residues. The V and J ends lost 4 bases and 4 bases, in that order; junction bases with no gene match: 9. The sequenced CDR3 bases are TGTGCCAGCAGCGCGGACAGGGCCTCCTTCTATGGC. This sequence encodes CASSADRASFYG. The complete CDR3 reads CASSADRASFYGYTF.

To note about this clone: Coverage ceases 3 residues before the CDR3 finishes, and the germline J gene fills in the end. This chain uses TRBV19 with TRBJ1-3; D may be TRBD1 (5 bases). There are 13 residues in the CDR3. CDR1 is LNHDA and CDR2 is SQIVND in the germline V gene (reference sequence). The covered CDR3 bases are TGTGCCAGTAGTGCAGACGGCAGGGTCGCC. This codes for CASSADGRVA. The entire CDR3 sequence reads CASSADGRVAIYF. Variable domain in full (rest from reference TRBV19 and TRBJ1-3): DGGITQSPKYLFRKEGQNVTLSCEQNLNHDAMYWYRQDPGQGLRLIYYSQIVNDFQKGDIAEGYSVSREKKESFPLTVTSAQKNPTAFYLCASSADGRVAIYFGEGSWLTVV.

Regarding this clone: The read is 3 residues too short to cover the CDR3 end, so that end is filled in from the germline J gene. The genes are TRBV13 and TRBJ1-4, with 7 bases aligning to TRBD1. Losses at the gene ends were 5 bases for V and 4 bases for J; bases not matched to a gene: 4. The CDR3 has 14 residues. Germline V gene data show CDR1 as PRHDT and CDR2 as FYEKMQ (reference sequence). The CDR3 DNA, read in part, is TGTGCCAGCAGCACGGGGACAGATAATGAAAAA. The encoded protein is CASSTGTDNEK. The CDR3 reads in full as CASSTGTDNEKLFF.

This clone was seen only a few times. The read terminates 3 residues before the CDR3 end, so the remaining end is supplied by the germline J gene. The gene calls are TRBV5-1 and TRBJ1-4; the match to TRBD1 covers 8 bases. CDR1 and CDR2 (germline): SGHRS, YFSETQ. V gave up 2 bases and J gave up 4 bases; unmatched junction bases: 7. The CDR3 has 16 residues. The CDR3: CASSLKLTGVNEKLFF. Partial CDR3 DNA: TGCGCCAGCAGCTTAAAACTGACAGGGGTTAATGAAAAA.

This clone has just a few counts. The CDR3 end lies 3 residues beyond the end of the read and is filled in from the germline J gene. V usage is TRBV18 and J usage is TRBJ2-5; D not certain. Trimming cost V 3 bases and J 3 bases, with 11 bases left between them. CDR1 and CDR2 from the germline V gene are KGHSH and LQKENI. This CDR3 is 14 amino acids long. The part of the CDR3 DNA that was read is TGTGCCAGCTCACCTAGGGCAGGAGAAGAGACC. This encodes CASSPRAGEET. The full-length CDR3 reads as CASSPRAGEETQYF.

This clone was counted a few times. The CDR3 is cut off 3 residues early in the read; its end comes from the germline J gene. V and J are TRBV7-6 and TRBJ2-4; either TRBD1 or TRBD2 may fit D (5 bases each). The CDR3 is 14 amino acids. Trimming removed 5 bases at V and 7 bases at J, with 15 bases between. CDR1 SGHVS and CDR2 FNYEAQ come from the germline V gene. Partial CDR3 DNA: TGTGCCAGCAGCAAAAGGGGTGGGGAGAACATT. Its protein is CASSKRGGENI. The whole CDR3 region reads CASSKRGGENIQYF.

This clone was seen ten or more times. Read sequence stops 3 residues before the CDR3 end, and the germline J gene provides the missing end. The V gene is TRBV20-1, the J gene TRBJ2-2; 7 bases align to TRBD1. There are 12 residues in the CDR3. CDR1 is DFQATT, CDR2 SNEGSKA, per germline (reference sequence). Trimming cost V 5 bases and J 7 bases; bases outside gene matches: 4. The CDR3 DNA, read in part, is TGCAGTGCTGACGGACAGGTCGGGGAG. The encoded protein is CSADGQVGE. The full CDR3 protein reads CSADGQVGELFF.